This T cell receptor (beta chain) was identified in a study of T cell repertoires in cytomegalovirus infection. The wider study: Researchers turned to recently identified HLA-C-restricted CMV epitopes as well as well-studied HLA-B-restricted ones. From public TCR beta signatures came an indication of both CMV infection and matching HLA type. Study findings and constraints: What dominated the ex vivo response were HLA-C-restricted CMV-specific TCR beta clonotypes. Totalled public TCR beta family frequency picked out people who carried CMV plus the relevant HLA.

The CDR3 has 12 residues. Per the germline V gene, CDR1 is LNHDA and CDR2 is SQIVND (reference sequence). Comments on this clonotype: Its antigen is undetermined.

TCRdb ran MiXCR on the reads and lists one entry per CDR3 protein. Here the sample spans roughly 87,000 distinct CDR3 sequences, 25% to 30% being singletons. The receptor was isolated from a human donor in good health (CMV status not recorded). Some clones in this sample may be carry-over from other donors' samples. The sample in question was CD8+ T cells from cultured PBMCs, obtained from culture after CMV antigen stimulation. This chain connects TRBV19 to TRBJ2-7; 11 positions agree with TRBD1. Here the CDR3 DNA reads TGTGCGACGGGACAGGGGGCCTACGAGCAGTACTTC. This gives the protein CATGQGAYEQYF.